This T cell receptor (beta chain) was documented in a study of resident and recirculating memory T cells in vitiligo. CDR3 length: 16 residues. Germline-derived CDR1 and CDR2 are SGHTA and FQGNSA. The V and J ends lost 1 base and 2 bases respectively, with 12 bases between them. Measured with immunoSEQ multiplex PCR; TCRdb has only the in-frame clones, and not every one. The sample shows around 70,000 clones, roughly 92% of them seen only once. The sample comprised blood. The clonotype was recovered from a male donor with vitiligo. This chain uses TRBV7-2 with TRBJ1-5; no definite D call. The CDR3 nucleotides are TGTGCCAGCAGCTTAGGGGGAGGAGGCGGCAATCAGCCCCAGCATTTT. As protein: CASSLGGGGGNQPQHF.